This T cell receptor beta chain was profiled in a study of OX40 agonist ivuxolimab in advanced cancers. Study-wide background: Six ivuxolimab dose levels, 0.01 to 10 mg/kg, were given intravenously every 2 weeks. Therapy given before enrollment (anti-PD-1, anti-PD-L1 or anti-CTLA-4) was allowed, and 40% to 45% had some. Findings and caveats of the study: Blood T cells, both CD4+ and CD8+, expanded clonally by week 6 at 0.1 to 3.0 mg/kg. CD8+ T cells were the subset that, on average, had more expanded clones than CD4+.

Method: immunoSEQ multiplex PCR; TCRdb's copy keeps in-frame clones and lacks some. In the table there are about 27,000 clones, less than 80% of which are singletons. This CDR3 is built from 13 residues. Trimming shortened V by 6 bases and J by 0 bases, and 6 bases separated the two germline ends. Per the germline V gene, CDR1 is PRHDT and CDR2 is FYEKMQ (reference sequence). About this clone itself: Its antigen is unidentified.

The sequenced sample was CD4+ or CD8+ T cells sorted from blood, obtained in a trial of the OX40 agonist ivuxolimab. The rearrangement links TRBV13 to TRBJ2-1; D not certain. The sequence was collected from an adult with an advanced solid tumor such as melanoma, head and neck, liver or kidney cancer. CDR3 in DNA: TGTGCCAGCAGTATGAGCTCCTACAATGAGCAGTTCTTC. Translating it yields CASSMSSYNEQFF.